Listed below are T cell receptor beta chains from one sample, sequenced in a study of shared clonotypes between healthy human individuals. TCRdb keeps only in-frame clones here, not all; method: immunoSEQ multiplex PCR. The sample lists 500,000 to 650,000 clones, around three quarters occurring once. Material: PBMCs. The receptors were gathered from a middle-aged woman in good health. Some clones in this sample may be carry-over from other donors' samples. Both conserved end residues are part of each CDR3. D genes are given only for firm matches. Not every row has a clone size; where given, it reads once, few, many or a size class.

V	D	J	size	CDR3	DNA
TRBV7-9	.	TRBJ2-1	.	CASSSPSRYNEQFF	TGTGCCAGCAGCTCTCCGTCACGGTACAATGAGCAGTTCTTC
TRBV10-3	TRBD2	TRBJ2-1	.	CAISESGGKSGRPRSYNEQFF	TGTGCCATCAGTGAGTCTGGGGGTAAGAGCGGGAGGCCCCGTTCCTACAATGAGCAGTTCTTC
TRBV7-2	.	TRBJ1-5	once	CASSQNAGAHQPQHF	TGTGCCAGCAGCCAGAATGCGGGGGCGCATCAGCCCCAGCATTTT
TRBV7-2	TRBD1	TRBJ1-2	.	CASRSGTGAYGYTF	TGTGCCAGCAGATCCGGGACAGGGGCCTATGGCTACACCTTC
TRBV6-1	.	TRBJ2-3	.	CASSEALVGGTDTQYF	TGTGCCAGCAGTGAAGCCTTGGTGGGGGGCACAGATACGCAGTATTTT
TRBV4-3	.	TRBJ1-5	.	CASSQDGGWSNQPQHF	TGCGCCAGCAGCCAAGATGGAGGTTGGAGCAATCAGCCCCAGCATTTT
TRBV23-1	.	TRBJ1-4	.	CASSQPEERVIEKLFF	TGCGCCAGCAGTCAACCGGAAGAGAGAGTAATTGAAAAACTGTTTTTT
TRBV27	.	TRBJ1-4	.	CASSSSTNEKLFF	TGTGCCAGCAGTTCGTCAACTAATGAAAAACTGTTTTTT
TRBV18	.	TRBJ2-3	.	CASSLWTESTDTQYF	TGTGCCAGCTCACTTTGGACAGAAAGCACAGATACGCAGTATTTT
TRBV27	.	TRBJ2-5	.	CASSPRRGETQYF	TGTGCCAGCAGCCCCAGAAGGGGGGAGACCCAGTACTTC
TRBV11-3	.	TRBJ2-5	.	CASSLDVNPAAQYF	TGTGCCAGCAGCTTAGATGTGAACCCTGCGGCCCAGTACTTC
TRBV27	TRBD2	TRBJ2-7	.	CASSSRTSGGSYEQYF	TGTGCCAGCAGTTCCAGGACTAGCGGGGGCTCCTACGAGCAGTACTTC
TRBV14	TRBD1	TRBJ2-1	.	CASRKQGTLLNEQFF	TGTGCCAGCAGAAAACAGGGGACCCTCCTCAATGAGCAGTTCTTC
TRBV5-4	TRBD1	TRBJ2-6	.	CASSPGDRGYGANVLTF	TGTGCCAGCAGCCCCGGGGACAGGGGGTATGGGGCCAACGTCCTGACTTTC
TRBV13	.	TRBJ2-1	.	CASSLNEQFF	TGTGCCAGCAGCTTAAATGAGCAGTTCTTC
TRBV7-8	.	TRBJ1-2	.	CASSLDRGPYGYTF	TGTGCCAGCAGCTTAGACCGGGGGCCCTATGGCTACACCTTC
TRBV7-2	TRBD1	TRBJ2-7	.	CASKEDRGASYEQYF	TGTGCCAGCAAAGAGGACAGGGGGGCATCCTACGAGCAGTACTTC
TRBV28	.	TRBJ1-2	.	CASSPPGQMGYTF	TGTGCCAGCAGTCCACCCGGGCAGATGGGCTACACCTTC
TRBV28	TRBD2	TRBJ2-3	.	CASSFEASAGAVWDTQYF	TGTGCCAGCAGTTTTGAGGCGTCGGCGGGAGCGGTGTGGGATACGCAGTATTTT
TRBV6-1	.	TRBJ2-3	.	CASRGTDTQYF	TGTGCCAGCAGGGGAACAGATACGCAGTATTTT
TRBV5-1	TRBD2	TRBJ2-2	few	CASSSFSGMGGELFF	TGCGCCAGCAGCTCCTTTAGCGGGATGGGCGGGGAGCTGTTTTTT